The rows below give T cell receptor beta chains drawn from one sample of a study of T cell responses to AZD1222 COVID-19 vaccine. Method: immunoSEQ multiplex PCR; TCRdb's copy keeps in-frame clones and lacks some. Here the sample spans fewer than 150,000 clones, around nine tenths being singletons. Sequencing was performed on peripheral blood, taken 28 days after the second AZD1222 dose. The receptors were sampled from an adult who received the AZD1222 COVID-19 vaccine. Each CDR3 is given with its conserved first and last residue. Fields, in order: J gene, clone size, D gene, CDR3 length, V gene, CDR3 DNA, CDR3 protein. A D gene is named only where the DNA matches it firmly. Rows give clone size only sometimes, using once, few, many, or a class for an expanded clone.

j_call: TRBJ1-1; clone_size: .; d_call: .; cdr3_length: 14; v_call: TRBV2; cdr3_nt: TGTGCCAGCAGCGACAGGACCCTACACACTGAAGCTTTCTTT; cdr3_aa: CASSDRTLHTEAFF
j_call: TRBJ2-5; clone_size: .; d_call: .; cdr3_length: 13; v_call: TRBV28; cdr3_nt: TGTGCCAGCAGTAAGGACTGGCAAGAGACCCAGTACTTC; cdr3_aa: CASSKDWQETQYF
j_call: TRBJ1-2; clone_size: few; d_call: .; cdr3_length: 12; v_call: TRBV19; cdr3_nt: TGTGCCAGTAGGGCTGGGAACTATGGCTACACCTTC; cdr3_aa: CASRAGNYGYTF
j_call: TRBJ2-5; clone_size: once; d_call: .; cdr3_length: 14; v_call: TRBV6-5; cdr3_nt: TGTGCCAGCAGCCCCGGCGGGGCTGGAGAGACCCAGTACTTC; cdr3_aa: CASSPGGAGETQYF
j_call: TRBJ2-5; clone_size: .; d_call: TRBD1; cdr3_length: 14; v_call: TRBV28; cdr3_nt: TGTGCCAGCAGTCAAGGACAGGGGGCGGAGACCCAGTACTTC; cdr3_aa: CASSQGQGAETQYF
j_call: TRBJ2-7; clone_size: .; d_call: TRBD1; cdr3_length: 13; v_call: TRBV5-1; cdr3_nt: TGCGCCAGCACCAAGGACAGGACCTACGAGCAGTACTTC; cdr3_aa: CASTKDRTYEQYF
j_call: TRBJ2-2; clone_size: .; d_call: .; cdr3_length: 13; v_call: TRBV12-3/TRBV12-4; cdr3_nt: TGTGCCAGCAGTTTGTCCGGGGCCGGGGAGCTGTTTTTT; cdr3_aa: CASSLSGAGELFF
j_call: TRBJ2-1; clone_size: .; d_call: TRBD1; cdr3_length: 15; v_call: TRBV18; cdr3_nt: TGTGCCAGCTCACCAAGACAGGGGGCAGACAATGAGCAGTTCTTC; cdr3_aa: CASSPRQGADNEQFF
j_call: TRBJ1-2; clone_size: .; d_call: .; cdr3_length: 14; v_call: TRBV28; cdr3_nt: TGTGCCAGCAGTGTTAAGGGGGGTAACTATGGCTACACCTTC; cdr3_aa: CASSVKGGNYGYTF
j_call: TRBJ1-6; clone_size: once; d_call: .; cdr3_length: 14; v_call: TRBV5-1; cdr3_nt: TGCGCCAGCAGCTTTAGTGACCTTAATTCACCCCTCCACTTT; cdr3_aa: CASSFSDLNSPLHF
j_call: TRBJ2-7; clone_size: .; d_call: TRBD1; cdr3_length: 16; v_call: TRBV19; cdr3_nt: TGTGCCAGTAGCACAACATTTCCGGGACAGCGATACGAGCAGTACTTC; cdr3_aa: CASSTTFPGQRYEQYF
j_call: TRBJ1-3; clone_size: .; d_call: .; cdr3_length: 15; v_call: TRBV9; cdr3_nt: TGTGCCAGCAGCGTAGGGGGGCTTGGTGGAAACACCATATATTTT; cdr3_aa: CASSVGGLGGNTIYF
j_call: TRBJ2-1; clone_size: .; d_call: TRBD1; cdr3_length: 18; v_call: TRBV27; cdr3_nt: TGTGCCAGCAGCCGATCGACAGGGCTTAGGAGCTCCTACAATGAGCAGTTCTTC; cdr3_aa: CASSRSTGLRSSYNEQFF
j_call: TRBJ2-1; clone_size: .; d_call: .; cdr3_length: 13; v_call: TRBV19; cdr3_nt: TGTGCCAGTAGTAATCTAGTCTACAATGAGCAGTTCTTC; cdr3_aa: CASSNLVYNEQFF
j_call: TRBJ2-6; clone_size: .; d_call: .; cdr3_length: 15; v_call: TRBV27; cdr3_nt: TGTGCCAGCAAGCAGGCCCTCTCTGGGGCCAACGTCCTGACTTTC; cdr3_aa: CASKQALSGANVLTF
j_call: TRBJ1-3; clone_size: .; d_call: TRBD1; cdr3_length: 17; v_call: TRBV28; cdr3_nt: TGTGCCAGCAGCCGGGACAGTTCACTCAGCTCTGGAAACACCATATATTTT; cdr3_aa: CASSRDSSLSSGNTIYF